This T cell receptor (beta chain) comes out of a study of response to subunit inactivated influenza vaccine. This clonotype was detected a few times. Its antigen is not identified. J was trimmed by 8 bases and V by 5 bases; bases with no gene match: 12. Germline V gives CDR1 KGHDR, CDR2 SFDVKD. The CDR3 is 18 residues long. Study-level findings and limits: Few additional T cells are recruited per seasonal influenza vaccination, authors suggested.

TCRdb reprocessed the RT-PCR reads with MiXCR, giving one entry per CDR3 protein. The repertoire includes 550,000 to 800,000 distinct CDR3 sequences, 15% to 18% of them detected once, and 9.5% to 13% sits in the top ten. This specimen consisted of PBMCs from blood, obtained about 12 days after vaccination. The chain is built from TRBV24-1 and TRBJ2-2; 14 bases align to TRBD2. This TCR was sampled from a man in his forties or fifties who received an inactivated influenza vaccine. The CDR3 loop reads CATSGVPGLAGAPGELFF. CDR3 nucleotides: TGTGCCACCAGTGGCGTACCGGGACTAGCGGGAGCTCCGGGGGAGCTGTTTTTT.